This T cell receptor (beta chain) was identified in a study of tumor-infiltrating lymphocytes in primary liver carcinoma. About the study: Enrolled patients were male and female, aged 30 to 69 years.

Details on this clonotype: An end of the junction differs from the germline gene, which may be a read error.

Total RNA amounting to approximately 460 ng was the source from which TCR beta cDNA was made with a constant-region primer. Researchers made the TCR beta libraries by running three nested multiplex PCR rounds with slightly modified ARM-PCR. Rounds one and two of PCR, each of 10 cycles, were primed with TRBV1-TRBV30 forward primers and a C-beta reverse primer. TCRdb redid the calling of the multiplex PCR reads with MiXCR, one entry per CDR3 protein. The sample shows 70,000 to 95,000 distinct CDR3 sequences, roughly two thirds of them seen only once. Without any cell sorting, roughly 18-31 mg of bulk tissue yielded co-extracted RNA and DNA. Germline CDR1 MNHEY, CDR2 SVGEGT. The CDR3 is 15 residues long.

Sequenced material: liver tumor tissue from sampling region 4. The subset denotes: tumor region T4, right-lateral pole. V gene TRBV6-2 or TRBV6-3 combines with J gene TRBJ2-3, with D hard to call. This sequence was found in a man in his forties or fifties with primary liver carcinoma and hepatitis B virus infection. The CDR3 DNA sequence: TGTGCCCGCAGGAAACAGCAACCCAGCACAGATACGCAGTATTTT. It translates to CARRKQQPSTDTQYF.